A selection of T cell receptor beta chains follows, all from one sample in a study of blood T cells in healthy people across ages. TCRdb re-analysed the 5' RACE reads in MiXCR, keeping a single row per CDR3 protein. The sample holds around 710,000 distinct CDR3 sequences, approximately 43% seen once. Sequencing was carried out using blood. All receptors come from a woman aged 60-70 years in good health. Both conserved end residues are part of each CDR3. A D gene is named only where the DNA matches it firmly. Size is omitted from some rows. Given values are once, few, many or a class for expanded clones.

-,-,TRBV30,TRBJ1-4,CAWRDPGANEKLFF,TGTGCCTGGAGGGATCCAGGGGCTAATGAAAAACTGTTTTTT
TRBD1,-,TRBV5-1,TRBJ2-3,CASSPWSGQGFTSTDTQYF,TGCGCCAGCAGCCCATGGTCGGGACAGGGGTTCACTAGCACAGATACGCAGTATTTT
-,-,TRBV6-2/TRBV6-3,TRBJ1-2,CASSYGDGETYGYTF,TGTGCCAGCAGTTACGGCGACGGAGAGACCTATGGCTACACCTTC
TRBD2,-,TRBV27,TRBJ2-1,CASSHPSGLNNEQFF,TGTGCCAGCAGTCATCCTAGCGGGCTAAACAATGAGCAGTTCTTC
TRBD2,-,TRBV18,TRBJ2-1,CASSPNGLAGVHEQFF,TGTGCCAGCTCACCTAATGGGCTAGCGGGAGTTCATGAGCAGTTCTTC
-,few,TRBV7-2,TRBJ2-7,CASKRSANYEQYF,TGTGCCAGCAAGCGGAGCGCTAACTACGAGCAGTACTTC
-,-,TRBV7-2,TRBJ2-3,CASSLNRAADTQYF,TGTGCCAGCAGCTTAAACAGGGCGGCAGATACGCAGTATTTT
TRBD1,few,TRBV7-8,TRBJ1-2,CASSSWTGVVDYGYTF,TGTGCCAGCAGTTCGTGGACAGGGGTGGTTGACTATGGCTACACCTTC
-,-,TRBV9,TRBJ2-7,CASSVTGSSYNEQYF,TGTGCCAGCAGCGTTACAGGGAGCTCCTACAATGAGCAGTACTTC
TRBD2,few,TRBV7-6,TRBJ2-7,CASSWGTSGVYEQYF,TGTGCCAGCAGCTGGGGTACTAGCGGGGTATACGAGCAGTACTTC
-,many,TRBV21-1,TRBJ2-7,CASSSGVRREDANEQYF,TGTGCCAGCAGCTCGGGAGTGAGGCGGGAGGACGCCAACGAGCAGTACTTC
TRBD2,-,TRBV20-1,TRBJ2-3,CSARSLAGPSTDTQYF,TGCAGTGCTAGATCGCTAGCGGGGCCAAGCACAGATACGCAGTATTTT
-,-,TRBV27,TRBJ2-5,CASSTSRGQGETQYF,TGTGCCAGCAGTACGAGTCGTGGGCAGGGTGAGACCCAGTACTTC
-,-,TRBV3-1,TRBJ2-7,CASSQSSLAPSYNEQYF,TGTGCCAGCAGCCAATCTTCTTTGGCACCTTCCTACAATGAGCAGTACTTC
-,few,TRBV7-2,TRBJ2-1,CASSLSGPLTEQFF,TGTGCCAGCAGCTTATCGGGGCCATTGACTGAGCAGTTCTTC
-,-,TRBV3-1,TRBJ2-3,CASSQGGGGTDTQYF,TGTGCCAGCAGCCAAGGGGGCGGTGGCACAGATACGCAGTATTTT
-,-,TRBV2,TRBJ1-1,CASSEAGGNTEAFF,TGTGCCAGCAGTGAAGCCGGAGGTAACACTGAAGCTTTCTTT
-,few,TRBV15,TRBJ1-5,CATSRVYTESQPQHF,TGTGCCACCAGCAGAGTGTATACAGAAAGTCAGCCCCAGCATTTT
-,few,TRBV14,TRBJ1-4,CASSRGRPSGEKLFF,TGTGCCAGCAGCCGAGGCCGACCCTCGGGTGAAAAACTGTTTTTT
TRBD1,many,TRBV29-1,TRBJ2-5,CSVGTGETQYF,TGCAGCGTTGGGACAGGAGAGACCCAGTACTTC
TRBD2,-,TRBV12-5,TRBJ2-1,CASGLSGGGRAVEQFF,TGTGCTAGTGGTTTGAGCGGCGGCGGGAGGGCTGTTGAGCAGTTCTTC
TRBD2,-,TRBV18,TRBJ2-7,CASSLTSGSNSYEQYF,TGTGCCAGCTCCCTTACTAGCGGGAGTAACTCCTACGAGCAGTACTTC
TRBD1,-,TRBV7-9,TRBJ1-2,CASSTAGTDSIYGYTF,TGTGCCAGCAGCACAGCAGGGACAGATAGCATCTATGGCTACACCTTC
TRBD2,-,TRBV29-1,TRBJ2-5,CGIPRTRVVGEGTQYF,TGCGGCATCCCCAGGACTAGGGTGGTGGGGGAAGGGACCCAGTACTTC
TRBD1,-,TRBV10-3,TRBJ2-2,CAITGGQHPGELFF,TGTGCCATCACTGGGGGACAGCACCCCGGGGAGCTGTTTTTT
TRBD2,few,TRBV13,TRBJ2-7,CASSHSGGYEQYF,TGTGCCAGCAGCCACTCGGGGGGCTACGAGCAGTACTTC
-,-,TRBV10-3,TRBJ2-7,CAIRPSRLEVRDEQYF,TGTGCCATCAGACCCTCCAGGCTAGAGGTGCGGGACGAGCAGTACTTC
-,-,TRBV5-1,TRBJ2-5,CASSLGQLRQETRYF,TGCGCCAGCAGCTTGGGACAGCTACGCCAAGAGACCCGGTACTTC
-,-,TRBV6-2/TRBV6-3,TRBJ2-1,CASSYGGILRNEQFF,TGTGCCAGCAGTTACGGTGGGATTCTCCGAAATGAGCAGTTCTTC
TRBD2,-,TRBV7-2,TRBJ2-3,CASSPTGGRSDTQYF,TGTGCCAGCAGCCCCACGGGCGGGAGGTCAGATACGCAGTATTTT
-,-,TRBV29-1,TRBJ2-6,CSVEDQARATGANVLTF,TGCAGCGTTGAAGATCAGGCCAGGGCGACTGGGGCCAACGTCCTGACTTTC
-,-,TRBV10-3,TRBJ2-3,CAISEMAVTDTQYF,TGTGCCATCAGTGAGATGGCTGTTACAGATACGCAGTATTTT
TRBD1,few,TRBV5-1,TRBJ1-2,CASSVGTVVGYTF,TGCGCCAGCAGCGTTGGGACAGTGGTAGGCTACACCTTC
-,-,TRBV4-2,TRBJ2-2,CASSQDLLAQNTGELFF,TGTGCCAGCAGCCAAGATCTTTTGGCACAGAACACCGGGGAGCTGTTTTTT
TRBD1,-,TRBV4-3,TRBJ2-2,CASSQAQGLGTGELFF,TGCGCCAGCAGCCAAGCACAGGGGCTCGGGACCGGGGAGCTGTTTTTT
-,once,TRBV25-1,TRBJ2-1,CASSQYRRGEQFF,TGTGCCAGCAGTCAATATCGGAGGGGGGAGCAGTTCTTC
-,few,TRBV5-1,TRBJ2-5,CASSLKTGPQETQYF,TGCGCCAGCAGCTTGAAGACCGGGCCCCAAGAGACCCAGTACTTC
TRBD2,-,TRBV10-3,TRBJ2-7,CAISEGGAGGYEQYF,TGTGCCATCAGTGAGGGGGGAGCGGGAGGCTACGAGCAGTACTTC
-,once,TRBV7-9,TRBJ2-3,CASSLARPATDTQYF,TGTGCCAGCAGCCTTGCCCGCCCTGCCACAGATACGCAGTATTTT
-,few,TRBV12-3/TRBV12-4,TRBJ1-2,CASSPHSSGDYGYTF,TGTGCCAGCAGTCCCCACTCGTCGGGGGACTATGGCTACACCTTC
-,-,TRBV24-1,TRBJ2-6,CATSDPKISGANVLTF,TGTGCCACCAGTGATCCCAAAATCTCTGGGGCCAACGTCCTGACTTTC
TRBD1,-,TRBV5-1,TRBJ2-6,CASSLEGQGALVSGANVLTF,TGCGCCAGCAGCTTGGAGGGACAGGGGGCTCTGGTCTCTGGGGCCAACGTCCTGACTTTC
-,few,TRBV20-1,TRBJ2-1,CSARAGRGQSYNEQFF,TGCAGTGCTAGAGCTGGGCGGGGTCAATCCTACAATGAGCAGTTCTTC
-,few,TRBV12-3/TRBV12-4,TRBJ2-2,CASSYGAGTGELFF,TGTGCCAGCAGTTACGGGGCGGGCACCGGGGAGCTGTTTTTT
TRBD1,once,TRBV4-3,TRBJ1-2,CASSQAGTGFYGHTF,TGCGCCAGCAGCCAGGCCGGGACAGGGTTCTATGGCCACACCTTC
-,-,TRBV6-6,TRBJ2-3,CASSYGLEESRKQYF,TGTGCCAGCAGTTACGGTCTAGAGGAATCCCGGAAGCAGTATTTT
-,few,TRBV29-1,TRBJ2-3,CSVEASGYTQYF,TGCAGCGTTGAAGCGTCCGGATATACGCAGTATTTT
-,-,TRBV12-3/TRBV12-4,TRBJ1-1,CASKRTGNTEAFF,TGTGCCAGCAAAAGGACCGGGAACACTGAAGCTTTCTTT
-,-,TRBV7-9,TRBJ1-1,CASSNQIGQTEAFF,TGTGCCAGCAGCAATCAGATTGGACAGACTGAAGCTTTCTTT
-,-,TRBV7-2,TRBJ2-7,CASSLARKNYNEQYF,TGTGCCAGCAGCTTAGCGAGGAAGAACTACAATGAGCAGTACTTC
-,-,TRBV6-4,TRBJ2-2,CASSDRDTGELFF,TGTGCCAGCAGTGACCGAGACACCGGGGAGCTGTTTTTT
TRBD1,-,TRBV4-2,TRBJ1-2,CASSQPGQGNYGYTF,TGTGCCAGCAGCCAGCCCGGACAGGGCAACTATGGCTACACCTTC
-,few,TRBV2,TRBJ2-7,CASTWAPSLYEQYF,TGTGCCAGCACCTGGGCACCCAGTCTTTACGAGCAGTACTTC
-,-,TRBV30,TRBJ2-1,CAWSVRLNEQFF,TGTGCCTGGAGTGTACGACTGAATGAGCAGTTCTTC
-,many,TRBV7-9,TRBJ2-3,CASSLAASNRDTQYF,TGTGCCAGCAGCTTAGCGGCTAGCAACAGGGATACGCAGTATTTT
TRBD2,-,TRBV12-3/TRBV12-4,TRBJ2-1,CASTAGGLNEQFF,TGTGCCAGCACCGCGGGGGGGCTGAATGAGCAGTTCTTC